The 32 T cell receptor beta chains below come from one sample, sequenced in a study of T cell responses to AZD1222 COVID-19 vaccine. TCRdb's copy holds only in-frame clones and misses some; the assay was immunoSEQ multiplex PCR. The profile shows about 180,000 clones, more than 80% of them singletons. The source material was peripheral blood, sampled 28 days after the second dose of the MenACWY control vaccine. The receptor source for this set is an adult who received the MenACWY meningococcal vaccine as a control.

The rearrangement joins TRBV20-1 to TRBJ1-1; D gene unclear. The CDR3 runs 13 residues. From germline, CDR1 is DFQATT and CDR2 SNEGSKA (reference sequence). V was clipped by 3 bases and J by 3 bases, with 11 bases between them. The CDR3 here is CSASLGFDTEAFF. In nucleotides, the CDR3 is TGCAGTGCTAGTCTGGGTTTTGACACTGAAGCTTTCTTT.

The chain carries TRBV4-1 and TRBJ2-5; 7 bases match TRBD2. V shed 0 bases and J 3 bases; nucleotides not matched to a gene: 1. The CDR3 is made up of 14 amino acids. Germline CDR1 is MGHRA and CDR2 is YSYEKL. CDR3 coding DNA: TGCGCCAGCAGCCAAGATGGGACTAAAGAGACCCAGTACTTC. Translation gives CASSQDGTKETQYF.

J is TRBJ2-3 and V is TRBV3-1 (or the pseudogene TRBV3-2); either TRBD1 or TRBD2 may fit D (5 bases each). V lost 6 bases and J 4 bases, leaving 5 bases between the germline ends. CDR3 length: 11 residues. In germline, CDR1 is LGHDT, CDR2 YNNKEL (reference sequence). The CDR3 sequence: CASRGADTQYF. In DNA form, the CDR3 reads TGTGCCAGCAGGGGGGCAGATACGCAGTATTTT.

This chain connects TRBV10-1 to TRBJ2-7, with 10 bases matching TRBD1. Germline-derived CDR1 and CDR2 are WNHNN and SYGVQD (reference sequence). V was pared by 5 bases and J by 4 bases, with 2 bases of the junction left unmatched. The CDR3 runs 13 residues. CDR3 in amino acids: CASSKGQGYEQYF. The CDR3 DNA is TGCGCCAGCAGTAAGGGACAGGGGTACGAGCAGTACTTC.

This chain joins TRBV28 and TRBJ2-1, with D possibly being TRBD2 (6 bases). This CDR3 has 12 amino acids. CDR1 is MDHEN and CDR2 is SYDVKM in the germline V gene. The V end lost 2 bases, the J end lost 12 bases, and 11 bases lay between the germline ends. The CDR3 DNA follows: TGTGCCAGCAGTTTAGAGGCGGGACGGCAGTTCTTC. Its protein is CASSLEAGRQFF.

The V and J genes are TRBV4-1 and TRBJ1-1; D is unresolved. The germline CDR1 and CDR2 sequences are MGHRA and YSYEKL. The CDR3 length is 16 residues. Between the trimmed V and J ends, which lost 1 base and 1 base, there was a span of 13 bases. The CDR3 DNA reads TGCGCCAGCAGCCAAGCTGGCGGACGGCGGAACACTGAAGCTTTCTTT. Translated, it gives CASSQAGGRRNTEAFF.

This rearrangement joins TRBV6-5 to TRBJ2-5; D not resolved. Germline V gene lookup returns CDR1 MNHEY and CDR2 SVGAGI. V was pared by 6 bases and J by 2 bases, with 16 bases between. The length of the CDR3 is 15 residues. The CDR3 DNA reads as TGTGCCAGCAGCTCTATCGGCCTAGGGCAAGAGACCCAGTACTTC. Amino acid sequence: CASSSIGLGQETQYF.

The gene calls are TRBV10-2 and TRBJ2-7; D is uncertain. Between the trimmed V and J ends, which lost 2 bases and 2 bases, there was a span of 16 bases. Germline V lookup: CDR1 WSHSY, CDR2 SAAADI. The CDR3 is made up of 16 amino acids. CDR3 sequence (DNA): TGCGCCAGCAGTGAGACCTCGACTCATCACACCTACGAGCAGTACTTC. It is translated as CASSETSTHHTYEQYF.

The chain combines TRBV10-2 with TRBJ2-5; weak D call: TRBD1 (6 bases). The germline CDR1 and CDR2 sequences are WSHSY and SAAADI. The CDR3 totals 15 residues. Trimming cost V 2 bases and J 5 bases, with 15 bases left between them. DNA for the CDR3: TGCGCCAGCAGTGAGGACGGGACAAAGCGGGAGACCCAGTACTTC. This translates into CASSEDGTKRETQYF.

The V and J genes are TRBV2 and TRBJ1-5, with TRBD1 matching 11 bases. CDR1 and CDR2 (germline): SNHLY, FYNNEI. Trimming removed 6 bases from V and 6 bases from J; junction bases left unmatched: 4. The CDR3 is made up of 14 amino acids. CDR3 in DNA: TGTGCCAGCAGCGCCGGGACAGGGGGTCAGCCCCAGCATTTT. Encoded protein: CASSAGTGGQPQHF.

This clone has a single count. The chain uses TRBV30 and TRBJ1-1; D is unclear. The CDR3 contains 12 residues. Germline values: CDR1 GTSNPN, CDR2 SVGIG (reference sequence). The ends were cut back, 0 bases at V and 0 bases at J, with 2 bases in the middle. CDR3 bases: TGTGCCTGGAGTGTTTTGAACACTGAAGCTTTCTTT. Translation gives CAWSVLNTEAFF.

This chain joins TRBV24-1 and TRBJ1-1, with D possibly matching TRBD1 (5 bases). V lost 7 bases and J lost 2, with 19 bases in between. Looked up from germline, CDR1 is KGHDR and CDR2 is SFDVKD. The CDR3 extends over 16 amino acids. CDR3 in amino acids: CATRGGGAGLNTEAFF. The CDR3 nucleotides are TGTGCCACCAGGGGCGGGGGAGCGGGTTTAAACACTGAAGCTTTCTTT.

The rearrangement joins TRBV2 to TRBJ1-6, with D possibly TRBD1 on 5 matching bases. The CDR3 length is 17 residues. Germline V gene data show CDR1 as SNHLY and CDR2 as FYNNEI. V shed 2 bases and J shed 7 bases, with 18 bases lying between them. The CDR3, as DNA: TGTGCCAGCAGTGAAACCGGGCCAGGTCAGGGCAATTCACCCCTCCACTTT. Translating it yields CASSETGPGQGNSPLHF. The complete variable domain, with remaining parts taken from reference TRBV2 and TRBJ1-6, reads EPEVTQTPSHQVTQMGQEVILRCVPISNHLYFYWYRQILGQKVEFLVSFYNNEISEKSEIFDDQFSVERPDGSNFTLKIRSTKLEDSAMYFCASSETGPGQGNSPLHFGNGTRLTVT.

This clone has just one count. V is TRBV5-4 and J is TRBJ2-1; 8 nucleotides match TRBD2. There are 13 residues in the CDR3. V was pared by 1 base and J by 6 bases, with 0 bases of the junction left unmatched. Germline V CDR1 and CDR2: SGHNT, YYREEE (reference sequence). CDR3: CASSLLAGNEQFF. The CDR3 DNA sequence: TGTGCCAGCAGCTTGCTAGCGGGCAATGAGCAGTTCTTC.

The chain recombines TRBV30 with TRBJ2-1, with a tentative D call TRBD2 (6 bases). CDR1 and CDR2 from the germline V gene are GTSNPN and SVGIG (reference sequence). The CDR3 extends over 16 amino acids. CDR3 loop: CAGMAGPVSSYNEQFF. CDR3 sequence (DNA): TGTGCAGGGATGGCGGGGCCCGTTAGCTCCTACAATGAGCAGTTCTTC.

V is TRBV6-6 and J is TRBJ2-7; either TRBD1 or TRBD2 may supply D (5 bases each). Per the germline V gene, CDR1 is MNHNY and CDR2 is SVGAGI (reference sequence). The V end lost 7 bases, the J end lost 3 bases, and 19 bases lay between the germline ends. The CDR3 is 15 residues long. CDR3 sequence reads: CASTTGQGRSYEQYF. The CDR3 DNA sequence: TGTGCCAGCACCACGGGGCAGGGAAGAAGCTACGAGCAGTACTTC.

DNA of the CDR3: TGCAGCGTTGTGGCGGGAGGCCTCTACGAGCAGTACTTC. As protein: CSVVAGGLYEQYF. The chain couples TRBV29-1 to TRBJ2-7; 8 bases agree with TRBD2. J gave up 3 bases and V 4 bases, and 5 bases lay outside the gene matches. This CDR3 spans 13 amino acids. CDR1 SQVTM and CDR2 ANQGSEA come from the germline V gene.

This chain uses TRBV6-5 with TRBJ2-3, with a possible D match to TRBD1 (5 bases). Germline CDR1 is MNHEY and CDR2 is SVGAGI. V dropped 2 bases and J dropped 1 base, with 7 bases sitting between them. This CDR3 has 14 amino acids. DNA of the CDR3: TGTGCCAGCAGTTACGGGGCGGGCACAGATACGCAGTATTTT. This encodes CASSYGAGTDTQYF.

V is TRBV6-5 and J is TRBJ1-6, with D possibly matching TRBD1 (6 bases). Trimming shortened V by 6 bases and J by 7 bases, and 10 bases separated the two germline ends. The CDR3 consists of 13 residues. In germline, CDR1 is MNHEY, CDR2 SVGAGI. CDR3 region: CASRDSLNSPLHF. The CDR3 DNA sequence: TGTGCCAGCAGGGACAGTCTAAATTCACCCCTCCACTTT.

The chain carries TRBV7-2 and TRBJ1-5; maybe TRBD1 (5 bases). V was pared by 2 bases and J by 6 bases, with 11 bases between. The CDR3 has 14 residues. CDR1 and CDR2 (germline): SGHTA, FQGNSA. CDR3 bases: TGTGCCAGCAGCTTAATCGCAGGGAGTCAGCCCCAGCATTTT. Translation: CASSLIAGSQPQHF. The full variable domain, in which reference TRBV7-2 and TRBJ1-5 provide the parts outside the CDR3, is GAGVSQSPSNKVTEKGKDVELRCDPISGHTALYWYRQSLGQGLEFLIYFQGNSAPDKSGLPSDRFSAERTGGSVSTLTIQRTQQEDSAVYLCASSLIAGSQPQHFGDGTRLSIL.

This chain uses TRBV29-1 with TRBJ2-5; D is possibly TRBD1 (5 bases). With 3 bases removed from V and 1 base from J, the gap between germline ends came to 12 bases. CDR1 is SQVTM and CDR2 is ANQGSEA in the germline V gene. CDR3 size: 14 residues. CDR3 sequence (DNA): TGCAGCGTTGAGGTTACAGGTCCCCAAGAGACCCAGTACTTC. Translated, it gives CSVEVTGPQETQYF.

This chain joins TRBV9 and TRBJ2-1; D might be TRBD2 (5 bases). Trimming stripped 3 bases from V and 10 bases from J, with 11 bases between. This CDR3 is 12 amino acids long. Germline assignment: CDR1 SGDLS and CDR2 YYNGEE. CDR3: CASSANRGEQFF. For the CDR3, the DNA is TGTGCCAGCAGCGCCAACAGAGGGGAGCAGTTCTTC.

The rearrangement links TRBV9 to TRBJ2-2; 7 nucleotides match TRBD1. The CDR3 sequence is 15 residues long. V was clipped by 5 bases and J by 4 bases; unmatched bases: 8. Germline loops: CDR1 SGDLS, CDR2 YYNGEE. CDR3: CASSTGVQFTGELFF. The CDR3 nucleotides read TGTGCCAGCAGTACAGGGGTCCAATTCACCGGGGAGCTGTTTTTT.

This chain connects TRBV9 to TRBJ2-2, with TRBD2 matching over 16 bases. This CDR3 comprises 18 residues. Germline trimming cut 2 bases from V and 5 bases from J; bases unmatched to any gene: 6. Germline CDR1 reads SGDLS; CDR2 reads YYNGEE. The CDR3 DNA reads TGTGCCAGCAGCGTCCTCGCGGGACTAGCGGGGGGGACCGGGGAGCTGTTTTTT. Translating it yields CASSVLAGLAGGTGELFF.

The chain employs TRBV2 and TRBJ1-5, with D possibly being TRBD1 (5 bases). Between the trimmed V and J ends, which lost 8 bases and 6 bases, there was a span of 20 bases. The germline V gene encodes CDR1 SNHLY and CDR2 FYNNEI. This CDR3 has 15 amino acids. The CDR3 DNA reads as TGTGCCAGCGCATTTGGGGGGGAGGTAGGTCAGCCCCAGCATTTT. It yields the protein CASAFGGEVGQPQHF.

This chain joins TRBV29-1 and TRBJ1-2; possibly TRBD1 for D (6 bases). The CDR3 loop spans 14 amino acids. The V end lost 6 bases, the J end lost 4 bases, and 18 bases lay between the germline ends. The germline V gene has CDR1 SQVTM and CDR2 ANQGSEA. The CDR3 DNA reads TGCAGCGTCTACTCACCGGGACACACCTATGGCTACACCTTC. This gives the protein CSVYSPGHTYGYTF.

The chain's CDR3 is CASSIVQGVVTEAFF. DNA for the CDR3: TGTGCCAGTAGTATCGTTCAGGGGGTAGTCACTGAAGCTTTCTTT. The rearrangement links TRBV19 to TRBJ1-1; TRBD1 aligns across 7 bases. Germline V lookup: CDR1 LNHDA, CDR2 SQIVND (reference sequence). The CDR3 consists of 15 residues. J gave up 4 bases and V 3 bases, and 8 bases lay outside the gene matches.

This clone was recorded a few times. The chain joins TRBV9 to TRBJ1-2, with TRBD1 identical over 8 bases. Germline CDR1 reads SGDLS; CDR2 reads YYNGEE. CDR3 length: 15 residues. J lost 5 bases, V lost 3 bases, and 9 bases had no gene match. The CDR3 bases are TGTGCCAGCAGCGAGGGGACAGGATCGGGTTATGGCTACACCTTC. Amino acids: CASSEGTGSGYGYTF.

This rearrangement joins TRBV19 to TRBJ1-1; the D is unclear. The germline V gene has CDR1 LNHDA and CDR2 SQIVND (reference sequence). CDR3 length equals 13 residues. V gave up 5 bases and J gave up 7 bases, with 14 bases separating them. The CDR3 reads CASSPRRAGEAFF. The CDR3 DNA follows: TGTGCCAGTAGTCCCCGAAGGGCCGGTGAAGCTTTCTTT.

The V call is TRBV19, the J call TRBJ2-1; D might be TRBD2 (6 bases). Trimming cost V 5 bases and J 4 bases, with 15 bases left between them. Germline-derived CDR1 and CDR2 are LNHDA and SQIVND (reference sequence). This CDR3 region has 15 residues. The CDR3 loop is CASSEYPGVYNEQFF. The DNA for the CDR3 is TGTGCCAGTAGTGAGTACCCGGGGGTGTACAATGAGCAGTTCTTC.

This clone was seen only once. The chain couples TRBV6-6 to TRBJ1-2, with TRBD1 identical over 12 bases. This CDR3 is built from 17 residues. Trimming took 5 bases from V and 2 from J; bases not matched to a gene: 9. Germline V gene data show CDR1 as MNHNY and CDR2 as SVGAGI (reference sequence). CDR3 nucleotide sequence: TGTGCCAGCAGTCCTCCGGGACAGGGGGCAGGGAACTATGGCTACACCTTC. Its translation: CASSPPGQGAGNYGYTF.

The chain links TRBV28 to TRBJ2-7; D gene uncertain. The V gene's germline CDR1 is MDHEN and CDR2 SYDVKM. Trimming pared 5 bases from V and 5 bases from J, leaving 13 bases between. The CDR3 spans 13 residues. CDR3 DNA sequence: TGTGCCAGCAGTGCCCCCAGGTTCCACGAGCAGTACTTC. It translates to CASSAPRFHEQYF.